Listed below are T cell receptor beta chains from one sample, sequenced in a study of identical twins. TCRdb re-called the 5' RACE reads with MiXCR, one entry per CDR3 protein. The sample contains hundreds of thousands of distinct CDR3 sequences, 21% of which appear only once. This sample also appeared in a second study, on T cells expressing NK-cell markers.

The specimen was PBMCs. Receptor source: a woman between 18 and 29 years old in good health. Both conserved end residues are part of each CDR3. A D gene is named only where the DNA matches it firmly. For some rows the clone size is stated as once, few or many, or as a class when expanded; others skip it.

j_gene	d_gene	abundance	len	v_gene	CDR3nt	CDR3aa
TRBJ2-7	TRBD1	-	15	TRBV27	TGTGCCAGCAGTTCCATCGGGACAGGGGCCTACGAGCAGTACTTC	CASSSIGTGAYEQYF
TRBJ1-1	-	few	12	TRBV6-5	TGTGCCAGCAGGTTACTAGGGGGATCGGCTTTCTTT	CASRLLGGSAFF
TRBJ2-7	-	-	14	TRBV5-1	TGCGCCAGCGGATTAGGGGATGGTTTTTACGAGCAGTACTTC	CASGLGDGFYEQYF
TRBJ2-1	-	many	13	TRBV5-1	TGCGCCAGCATGGGGGTTGTTGGGAATGAGCAGTTCTTC	CASMGVVGNEQFF
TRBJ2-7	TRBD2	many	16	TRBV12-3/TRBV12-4	TGTGCCAGCAGTTCCCTGACTAGCGGGGGTTTCTACGAGCAGTACTTC	CASSSLTSGGFYEQYF
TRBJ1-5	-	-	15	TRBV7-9	TGTGCCAGCAGCTTGGAAGGGGCCAGCAATCAGCCCCAGCATTTT	CASSLEGASNQPQHF
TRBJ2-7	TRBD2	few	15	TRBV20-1	TGCAGTGCTAGTGGGTGGCTAGCGGGAGCGCGGGAGCAGTACTTC	CSASGWLAGAREQYF
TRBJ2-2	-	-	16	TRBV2	TGTGCCAGCAGTGATCCCAGATTAAACAACACCGGGGAGCTGTTTTTT	CASSDPRLNNTGELFF
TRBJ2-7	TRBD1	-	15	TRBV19	TGTGCCAGTAGTATTGGGGACAGCCAGTCCTACGAGCAGTACTTC	CASSIGDSQSYEQYF
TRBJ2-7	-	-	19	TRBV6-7	TGTGCCAGCAGTTACGTAAAGACAGGCGTACAGACTAGGTCCTACGAGCAGTACTTC	CASSYVKTGVQTRSYEQYF
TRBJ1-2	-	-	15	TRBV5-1	TGCGCCAGCAGCTTGGTGGCCAGGCTCGGCTATGGCTACACCTTC	CASSLVARLGYGYTF
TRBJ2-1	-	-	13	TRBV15	TGTGCCACCAGCAGAGATTTAGCCGGGGAGCAGTTCTTC	CATSRDLAGEQFF
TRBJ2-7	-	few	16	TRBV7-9	TGTGCCAGCAGCCGATCTTATCGAGAGAGCTCCTACGAGCAGTACTTC	CASSRSYRESSYEQYF
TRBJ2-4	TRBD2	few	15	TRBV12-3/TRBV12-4	TGTGCCAGCAGCCGCGGACTAGCGGGACCTGGGAGTCAGTACTTC	CASSRGLAGPGSQYF
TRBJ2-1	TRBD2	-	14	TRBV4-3	TGCGCCAGCAGCACCCTAGCGGAGTACAATGAGCAGTTCTTC	CASSTLAEYNEQFF
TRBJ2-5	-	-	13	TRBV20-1	TGCAGTGCTAGGGCAGCGTACCAAGAGACCCAGTACTTC	CSARAAYQETQYF
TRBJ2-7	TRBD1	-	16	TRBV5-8	TGTGCCAGCAGCTTGTATGGGACAGGGTTTTCCTACGAGCAGTACTTC	CASSLYGTGFSYEQYF
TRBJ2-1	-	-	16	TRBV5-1	TGCGCCAGCAGCTTGGTTGTGGGAATCACCTACAATGAGCAGTTCTTC	CASSLVVGITYNEQFF
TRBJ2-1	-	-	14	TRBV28	TGTGCCAGCAGCCGGCGGATCGCCTCCAATGAGCAGTTCTTC	CASSRRIASNEQFF
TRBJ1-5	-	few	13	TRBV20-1	TGCAGTGCTAGGGACGATCCCAATCAGCCCCAGCATTTT	CSARDDPNQPQHF
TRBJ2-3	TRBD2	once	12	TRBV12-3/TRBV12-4	TGTGCCAGCAGTTTCTACCGGGAGGGGCAGTATTTT	CASSFYREGQYF
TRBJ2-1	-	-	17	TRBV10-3	TGTGCCATCAGGGGGAGCTTAAGGGGGAGTTCAAACAATGAGCAGTTCTTC	CAIRGSLRGSSNNEQFF